The 27 T cell receptor beta chains given below trace back to one sample, sequenced in a study of response to subunit inactivated influenza vaccine. TCRdb independently ran MiXCR on the RT-PCR reads; one entry per CDR3 protein. Of about 620,000 distinct CDR3 sequences listed, about 11% were seen once; the top ten hold around 10%. The same sample was also studied in work on T cells expressing NK-cell markers. That report notes: Libraries used 5'RACE template switching adding universal primer site and UMIs.

Material: PBMCs from blood, obtained on the day of vaccination. The receptors come from a man aged 50 or older who received an inactivated influenza vaccine.

The chain is built from TRBV14 and TRBJ2-1, with TRBD2 matching 8 bases. V was pared by 4 bases and J by 2 bases, with 13 bases of the junction left unmatched. Germline lookup yields CDR1 SGHDN and CDR2 FVKESK. The CDR3 covers 18 residues. CDR3 protein: CASSRQVIGLAPYNEQFF. The CDR3 coding sequence is TGTGCCAGCAGCCGACAAGTGATCGGACTAGCCCCCTACAATGAGCAGTTCTTC.

Many counts were recorded for this clonotype. The V gene is TRBV5-1, the J gene TRBJ2-1; 7 bases are a match to TRBD1. J gave up 12 bases and V 0 bases, and 6 bases lay outside the gene matches. The CDR3 loop spans 13 amino acids. Per the germline V gene, CDR1 is SGHRS and CDR2 is YFSETQ. CDR3 protein: CASSLVGQALQFF. The DNA of the CDR3 is TGCGCCAGCAGCTTGGTTGGACAGGCGTTGCAGTTCTTC.

This chain uses TRBV12-3 or TRBV12-4 with TRBJ2-7, with 12 bases aligning to TRBD2. The V segment lost 7 bases and the J segment 2 bases; nucleotides outside the gene matches: 3. The CDR3 spans 14 residues. The CDR3 DNA is TGTGCCAGCAAAACTAGCGGGGGGACCTACGAGCAGTACTTC. It specifies CASKTSGGTYEQYF.

This clonotype was found a few times. This chain uses TRBV5-1 with TRBJ1-6; perhaps TRBD1 as D (6 bases). CDR3 length equals 15 residues. V dropped 4 bases and J dropped 8 bases, with 16 bases sitting between them. Per germline, CDR1 SGHRS and CDR2 YFSETQ. CDR3 nucleotide sequence: TGCGCCAGCAGCCCGGTGGGGGGGCATGATTCACCCCTCCACTTT. This translates into CASSPVGGHDSPLHF.

This clonotype was counted at least ten times. The J gene is TRBJ2-1, the V gene TRBV14, with TRBD2 matching over 10 bases. The CDR3 runs to 13 residues. Germline V gives CDR1 SGHDN, CDR2 FVKESK. V lost 7 bases and J lost 8; bases outside the gene matches: 5. The CDR3 here is CASTLAGIHEQFF. In DNA, the CDR3 is TGTGCCAGCACACTAGCGGGAATACATGAGCAGTTCTTC.

This clonotype was detected a few times. The chain uses TRBV7-2 and TRBJ2-7; tentative D call: TRBD2 (6 bases). Germline lookup yields CDR1 SGHTA and CDR2 FQGNSA. This CDR3 comprises 15 residues. V lost 1 base and J lost 7, with 17 bases in between. The CDR3 coding sequence is TGTGCCAGCAGCTTAGACAGATCCTCTGGGAGGGAGCAGTACTTC. This encodes CASSLDRSSGREQYF.

The chain couples TRBV7-6 to TRBJ2-1; 10 bases match TRBD1. The CDR3 has 16 amino acids. The trim removed 4 bases at V and 8 bases at J, leaving 11 bases unmatched. Per the germline V gene, CDR1 is SGHVS and CDR2 is FNYEAQ. The CDR3 bases are TGTGCCAGCAGCTCCACCCGGGACAGGGGAGGCGATGAGCAGTTCTTC. It is translated as CASSSTRDRGGDEQFF.

This CDR3 reads CASWTQSTDTQYF. Written as DNA, the CDR3 is TGCGCCAGCTGGACTCAAAGCACAGATACGCAGTATTTT. The V and J genes are TRBV5-1 and TRBJ2-3; TRBD2 might be the D (5 bases). With 7 bases removed from V and 0 bases from J, the gap between germline ends came to 9 bases. The CDR3 covers 13 residues. CDR1 is SGHRS and CDR2 is YFSETQ in the germline V gene.

This clonotype was seen ten or more times. The chain couples TRBV27 to TRBJ2-2; D ambiguous. This CDR3 comprises 13 residues. Per germline, CDR1 MNHEY and CDR2 SMNVEV (reference sequence). V was cut by 6 bases and J by 4 bases, with 9 bases left in between. CDR3 sequence: CASRISLTGELFF. The CDR3 DNA follows: TGTGCCAGCAGGATTTCCCTCACCGGGGAGCTGTTTTTT.

The V gene is TRBV5-5, the J gene TRBJ2-1, with 8 bases that match TRBD1. The length of the CDR3 is 13 residues. Germline V gene lookup returns CDR1 SGHKS and CDR2 YYEKEE (reference sequence). J was trimmed by 6 bases and V by 5 bases; bases with no gene match: 4. The CDR3 protein is CASRQTGGNEQFF. CDR3 DNA sequence: TGTGCCAGCAGACAAACAGGGGGCAATGAGCAGTTCTTC.

This clonotype has ten or more counts. The chain recombines TRBV12-3 or TRBV12-4 with TRBJ2-7; 8 bases map to TRBD1. Trimming took 4 bases from V and 6 from J; bases not matched to a gene: 5. The CDR3 contains 13 residues. The CDR3 DNA reads as TGTGCCAGCAGTTCGACAGGGGTCGCCGAGCAGTACTTC. Its translation: CASSSTGVAEQYF.

This clonotype showed up just a few times. The chain uses TRBV10-2 and TRBJ2-7; 8 bases map to TRBD1. The V and J ends lost 6 bases and 2 bases, in that order; junction bases with no gene match: 6. This CDR3 has 14 residues. CDR1 WSHSY and CDR2 SAAADI come from the germline V gene. The CDR3 bases are TGCGCCAGCAGGACAGGGGAATCAGCCTACGAGCAGTACTTC. Translating it yields CASRTGESAYEQYF.

The chain links TRBV7-2 to TRBJ2-7, with D possibly being TRBD2 (6 bases). Trimming shortened V by 5 bases and J by 4 bases, and 15 bases separated the two germline ends. Germline values: CDR1 SGHTA, CDR2 FQGNSA. The CDR3 is 14 amino acids. The CDR3 DNA reads as TGTGCCAGCAGCACCGGGACTGGACTTTACGAGCAGTACTTC. It translates to CASSTGTGLYEQYF. Using reference TRBV7-2 and TRBJ2-7 for the parts outside the CDR3, the full variable domain is GAGVSQSPSNKVTEKGKDVELRCDPISGHTALYWYRQSLGQGLEFLIYFQGNSAPDKSGLPSDRFSAERTGGSVSTLTIQRTQQEDSAVYLCASSTGTGLYEQYFGPGTRLTVT.

This chain links TRBV7-2 with TRBJ1-5; maybe TRBD1 (5 bases). V lost 1 base and J lost 2, with 12 bases in between. The germline gives CDR1 SGHTA, CDR2 FQGNSA. The CDR3 consists of 16 residues. CDR3 in DNA: TGTGCCAGCAGCTTAGAGAGGGGTTCCGGCAATCAGCCCCAGCATTTT. As protein: CASSLERGSGNQPQHF.

The CDR3 DNA is TGCAGCGTTGATGGGCAGGCGACCGGGGAGCTGTTTTTT. Its protein product is CSVDGQATGELFF. V usage is TRBV29-1 and J usage is TRBJ2-2; D is unresolved. CDR1 is SQVTM, CDR2 ANQGSEA, per germline. The CDR3 consists of 13 residues. Trimming cost V 3 bases and J 5 bases, with 10 bases left between them.

This clonotype was seen more than once but under ten times. The chain joins TRBV3-1 to TRBJ1-6; the D gene is possibly TRBD1 (5 bases). The CDR3 totals 13 residues. The germline V gene has CDR1 LGHDT and CDR2 YNNKEL (reference sequence). V was trimmed by 8 bases and J by 11 bases, leaving 16 bases between them. The CDR3 protein is CASGTGGTAPLHF. The CDR3 nucleotides read TGTGCCAGCGGGACCGGAGGGACGGCACCCCTCCACTTT.

The rearrangement links TRBV15 to TRBJ2-2; D is ambiguous. V lost 3 bases and J 1 base, leaving 6 bases between the germline ends. The CDR3 has 14 residues. Germline CDR1 is LNHNV and CDR2 is YYDKDF (reference sequence). The DNA for the CDR3 is TGTGCCACCAGCAGTGGGCAGAACACCGGGGAGCTGTTTTTT. Translating it yields CATSSGQNTGELFF.

The chain carries TRBV7-9 and TRBJ2-7; 8 nucleotides align to TRBD2. CDR3 size: 16 residues. J was trimmed by 4 bases and V by 3 bases; bases with no gene match: 11. Germline V gene data show CDR1 as SEHNR and CDR2 as FQNEAQ (reference sequence). In DNA, the CDR3 is TGTGCCAGCAGCTTTTGGCTAGCGGGCGTCTGGTACGAGCAGTACTTC. It is translated as CASSFWLAGVWYEQYF.

As concerns this clonotype: This may be a read error: a much more frequent sequence differs by one nucleotide. The V gene is TRBV6-2 or TRBV6-3, the J gene TRBJ1-1, with D unclear. Germline lookup yields CDR1 MNHEY and CDR2 SVGEGT. This CDR3 is built from 13 residues. Trimming cost V 2 bases and J 2 bases, with 6 bases left between them. The CDR3 DNA sequence: TGTGCCAGCAGTTACAGCAGAAACACTGAAGCTTTCTTT. As protein: CASSYSRNTEAFF.

The genes are TRBV27 and TRBJ2-3; 14 positions match TRBD2. The CDR3 has 17 residues. Germline loops: CDR1 MNHEY, CDR2 SMNVEV (reference sequence). Losses at the gene ends were 8 bases for V and 1 base for J; bases not matched to a gene: 8. The CDR3 coding sequence is TGTGCCAGCCGACTCCCGGGACTAGCGGGAGGCACAGATACGCAGTATTTT. It yields the protein CASRLPGLAGGTDTQYF.

The chain is built from TRBV10-3 and TRBJ2-6; D ambiguous. CDR3 length: 15 amino acids. Deletions cut 3 bases from V and 0 bases from J, with 6 bases between. Germline CDR1 is ENHRY and CDR2 is SYGVKD. CDR3 region: CAISEGGSGANVLTF. CDR3 nucleotide sequence: TGTGCCATCAGTGAAGGCGGCTCTGGGGCCAACGTCCTGACTTTC.

This clonotype was recorded a few times. CDR3 loop: CASSLQTTLSNEQYF. Written as DNA, the CDR3 is TGCGCCAGCAGCCTACAAACAACCTTGTCAAACGAGCAGTACTTC. The genes are TRBV5-1 and TRBJ2-7; no reliable D call. V lost 4 bases and J 5 bases, leaving 19 bases between the germline ends. The CDR3 spans 15 residues. Germline V gene lookup returns CDR1 SGHRS and CDR2 YFSETQ.

With regard to this clonotype: Compared with germline, one end of the junction differs, possibly owing to a read error. CDR3 sequence (DNA): TGTTCCAGCAGTGCTACCGACGGGGGGAATTCACCCCTCCACTTT. It codes for CSSSATDGGNSPLHF. This chain connects TRBV9 to TRBJ1-6, with TRBD1 as a possible D gene (5 bases). The CDR3 is made up of 15 amino acids. CDR1 SGDLS and CDR2 YYNGEE come from the germline V gene.

This clonotype came up a few times. The chain links TRBV5-1 to TRBJ2-3; 7 nucleotides line up with TRBD1. The CDR3 is 15 amino acids. V shed 4 bases, J shed 2 bases, and the junction held 7 bases outside the gene matches. CDR1 SGHRS and CDR2 YFSETQ come from the germline V gene. In nucleotides, the CDR3 is TGCGCCAGCAGCAAGGCGACAGGGAACACAGATACGCAGTATTTT. Amino acid sequence: CASSKATGNTDTQYF.

The chain is built from TRBV29-1 and TRBJ1-2; D gene ambiguous. CDR3 length: 12 amino acids. Germline V lookup: CDR1 SQVTM, CDR2 ANQGSEA. The germline V and J ends were trimmed by 5 bases and 3 bases, with 10 bases remaining between them. The CDR3 reads CSVQGSYYGYTF. The CDR3 coding sequence is TGCAGCGTTCAAGGCAGTTACTATGGCTACACCTTC.

A few counts support this clonotype. The gene calls are TRBV29-1 and TRBJ2-1; 13 bases line up with TRBD2. Germline values: CDR1 SQVTM, CDR2 ANQGSEA. This CDR3 has 13 residues. V was clipped by 2 bases and J by 15 bases; unmatched bases: 7. CDR3 loop: CSVERLAGGEGFF. Written as DNA, the CDR3 is TGCAGCGTTGAAAGACTAGCGGGAGGTGAAGGGTTCTTC.

In its sample, this clonotype was seen many times. The rearrangement links TRBV5-6 to TRBJ1-5, with TRBD1 as a possible D gene (5 bases). CDR1 and CDR2 from the germline V gene are SGHDT and YYEEEE. Deletions cut 4 bases from V and 3 bases from J, with 11 bases between. There are 14 residues in the CDR3. Written as DNA, the CDR3 is TGTGCCAGCAGCCCGGGACGGATCAATCAGCCCCAGCATTTT. Translating gives CASSPGRINQPQHF.